A selection of T cell receptor beta chains follows, all from one sample in a study of CD8 T cells in Susac syndrome. MiXCR, run by TCRdb on the immunoSEQ multiplex PCR reads, gives a single entry per CDR3 protein. The data hold 200,000 to 300,000 distinct CDR3 sequences, with about 96% observed a single time. The sample taken for sequencing was CD4+ T cells from PBMCs. The receptors were sampled from a human donor with Susac syndrome. Each CDR3 is given with its conserved first and last residue. Each record gives: D gene, clone size, V gene, J gene, CDR3 DNA, CDR3 protein. D genes are given only for firm matches. The size entry is marked missing in some rows and otherwise reads once, few, many or a size class.

-,-,TRBV30,TRBJ2-7,TGTGCCTGGACCGGGAGAGTACGCTACGAGCAGTACTTC,CAWTGRVRYEQYF
-,-,TRBV28,TRBJ1-3,TGTGCCAGCAGTTTAAGACGAAGCACCATATATTTT,CASSLRRSTIYF
-,-,TRBV30,TRBJ1-4,TGTGCCTGGAGACGGGTCGCTAATGAAAAACTGTTTTTT,CAWRRVANEKLFF
-,-,TRBV7-9,TRBJ1-1,TGTGCCAGCAGCTTAGCTCTGGTGGTCCCTGAAGCTTTCTTT,CASSLALVVPEAFF
TRBD1,-,TRBV6-5,TRBJ1-2,TGTGCCAGCAGTTACTCACAGGGGATCTACACCTTC,CASSYSQGIYTF
-,-,TRBV23-1,TRBJ2-5,TGCGCCAACCATAGGGGGGGGATTGAGACCCAGTACTTC,CANHRGGIETQYF
-,-,TRBV2,TRBJ2-1,TGTGCCAGCAGTATATCTAGCTCCAATGAGCAGTTCTTC,CASSISSSNEQFF
TRBD1,-,TRBV20-1,TRBJ2-7,TGCAGTGCTAGAGGGGACAGGTTCGAGCAGTACTTC,CSARGDRFEQYF
TRBD1,-,TRBV29-1,TRBJ2-5,TGCAGCGTAGGGGGACAGGGGGTAGGAGAGACCCAGTACTTC,CSVGGQGVGETQYF
TRBD1,-,TRBV18,TRBJ2-1,TGTGCCAGCTCACCACCTTTAACCGGGCGGAGTCAGGGGGCGTGGAATGAGCAGTTCTTC,CASSPPLTGRSQGAWNEQFF
TRBD2,-,TRBV28,TRBJ2-7,TGTGCCAGCAGTTTGAGTCTAGCGGGAAAGCAGTACTTC,CASSLSLAGKQYF
-,-,TRBV27,TRBJ1-5,TGTGCCAGCAGTTTATCGGGCCGAAGGAATCAGCCCCAGCATTTT,CASSLSGRRNQPQHF
-,-,TRBV5-1,TRBJ2-1,TGCGCCAGCAGAAGAGATAGCGTGAACGGTGAGCAGTTCTTC,CASRRDSVNGEQFF
-,-,TRBV3-1,TRBJ1-1,TGTGCCAGCAGCCCTGAAGGCAGGGTATATCCTGAAGCTTTCTTT,CASSPEGRVYPEAFF
TRBD1,-,TRBV7-2,TRBJ2-4,TGTGCCAGCAGCTTAGCGGGGGACAGGGAGAGCATTCAGTACTTC,CASSLAGDRESIQYF
-,-,TRBV12-5,TRBJ2-5,TGTGCTAGTGCCCGAGGCCCCAGGGAAGAGACCCAGTACTTC,CASARGPREETQYF
-,-,TRBV11-3,TRBJ1-2,TGTGCCAGCAGCCAGGGGTCTGGCTACACCTTC,CASSQGSGYTF
TRBD1,-,TRBV4-1,TRBJ2-7,TGCGCCAGCAGCATATTCCCGGGACAGGGAGCATACGAGCAGTACTTC,CASSIFPGQGAYEQYF
TRBD2,-,TRBV5-1,TRBJ2-5,TGCGCCAGCAGCACCCAGACTAGCGGCAAAGAGACCCAGTACTTC,CASSTQTSGKETQYF
-,-,TRBV12-3/TRBV12-4,TRBJ1-2,TGTGCCAGCAGGCCATCCAACTATGGCTACACCTTC,CASRPSNYGYTF
-,once,TRBV12-5,TRBJ2-7,TGTGCTAGTGGTTCTTCCGGGGCCACAGCCTACGAGCAGTACTTC,CASGSSGATAYEQYF
TRBD2,-,TRBV20-1,TRBJ2-1,TGCAGTGCTGCGCCTAGCGGGGTCAATGAGCAGTTCTTC,CSAAPSGVNEQFF
-,-,TRBV2,TRBJ1-5,TGTGCCAGCAGTGTATTGTGGGGTACCGGCAATCAGCCCCAGCATTTT,CASSVLWGTGNQPQHF
-,-,TRBV25-1,TRBJ2-1,TGTGCCAGCAGTGAATACGGCGCCTACAATGAGCAGTTCTTC,CASSEYGAYNEQFF
-,-,TRBV29-1,TRBJ2-1,TGCAGCGTGCTTTCGAGCTCCTACAATGAGCAGTTCTTC,CSVLSSSYNEQFF
-,-,TRBV2,TRBJ2-1,TGTGCCAGCAGTGAATATGGCGTCAATGAGCAGTTCTTC,CASSEYGVNEQFF
TRBD2,-,TRBV2,TRBJ2-3,TGTGCCAGCAGAAAGACTAGCGCAGATACGCAGTATTTT,CASRKTSADTQYF
-,-,TRBV30,TRBJ2-7,TGTGCCTGGATGGGGGTCTACGAGCAGTACTTC,CAWMGVYEQYF
-,once,TRBV11-2,TRBJ2-1,TGTGCCAGCAGCTTAGATCGTTGGGAGCAGTTCTTC,CASSLDRWEQFF
-,-,TRBV20-1,TRBJ2-7,TGCAGTGCTAGAGATCTATTAACAGGGAGTACCTACGAGCAGTACTTC,CSARDLLTGSTYEQYF
-,-,TRBV4-1,TRBJ2-3,TGCGCCAGCAGCCTACGATACACAGATACGCAGTATTTT,CASSLRYTDTQYF
TRBD2,once,TRBV5-1,TRBJ2-3,TGCGCCAGCAGCTTGGCCAGGACTAGCGGGAGGACAGATACGCAGTATTTT,CASSLARTSGRTDTQYF
-,-,TRBV30,TRBJ2-6,TGTGCCTGGAGTGTAGCCGGGTTAGGGGCCAACGTCCTGACTTTC,CAWSVAGLGANVLTF
TRBD2,-,TRBV12-3/TRBV12-4,TRBJ2-1,TGTGCCAGCACCCCGGCGGGACTACAAAGGAATGAGCAGTTCTTC,CASTPAGLQRNEQFF
-,-,TRBV9,TRBJ2-5,TGTGCCAGCAGCGGGGAACTAGAGGGGACCCAGTACTTC,CASSGELEGTQYF
TRBD2,-,TRBV20-1,TRBJ2-1,TGCAGTGCTAGAGACCCAAGCGGGGCAGGGTACAATGAGCAGTTCTTC,CSARDPSGAGYNEQFF
-,-,TRBV7-9,TRBJ1-4,TGTGCCAGCAGCTTTGGGCTGACTAATGAAAAACTGTTTTTT,CASSFGLTNEKLFF
TRBD1,-,TRBV20-1,TRBJ2-3,TGCAGTGCTCGACAGGGAAGAACGCAGTATTTT,CSARQGRTQYF
-,-,TRBV14,TRBJ2-3,TGTGCCAGCAGCCACCAACTAGGGCGCCCAGATACGCAGTATTTT,CASSHQLGRPDTQYF
TRBD2,few,TRBV20-1,TRBJ2-1,TGCAGTGCCGTGATAGCGGGAGGGTTGGGCAATGAGCAGTTCTTC,CSAVIAGGLGNEQFF
-,-,TRBV12-3/TRBV12-4,TRBJ1-5,TGTGCCAGCAGGACCCAGGGGATGCCCCAGCATTTT,CASRTQGMPQHF
-,once,TRBV7-9,TRBJ2-7,TGTGCCAGCAGCCCGACTTATAGCTCCTACGAGCAGTACTTC,CASSPTYSSYEQYF
-,-,TRBV24-1,TRBJ2-7,TGTGCCACCAGTGATTTCTCTGCAGGGAGATACGAGCAGTACTTC,CATSDFSAGRYEQYF
-,-,TRBV28,TRBJ1-1,TGTGCCAGCAACCCCCAGGATAACACTGAAGCTTTCTTT,CASNPQDNTEAFF
TRBD2,-,TRBV29-1,TRBJ2-1,TGCAGCGGGGGTTGGGGGGGCTCCTACAATGAGCAGTTCTTC,CSGGWGGSYNEQFF
TRBD1,-,TRBV7-9,TRBJ1-2,TGTGCCAGCAGCTTAGGACAGGGGACTCATGGCTACACCTTC,CASSLGQGTHGYTF
TRBD1,-,TRBV9,TRBJ1-2,TGTGCCAGCAGCGCTAACTGGGACAGTATGGGGGGCTACACCTTC,CASSANWDSMGGYTF
-,-,TRBV5-1,TRBJ2-5,TGCGCCAGCAGCTTGGAATTTCTCGAAGAGACCCAGTACTTC,CASSLEFLEETQYF
-,-,TRBV6-5,TRBJ2-7,TGTGCCAGCAGTAATACAGGGTCAAGCTCCTACGAGCAGTACTTC,CASSNTGSSSYEQYF
TRBD1,-,TRBV25-1,TRBJ1-2,TGTGCCAGCCTGGGACAGGGGTATGGCTACACCTTC,CASLGQGYGYTF
-,-,TRBV14,TRBJ1-2,TGTGCCAGCAGCCAAGATCGATCCCTGAGGCCGAGGGACTATGGCTACACCTTC,CASSQDRSLRPRDYGYTF
-,-,TRBV25-1,TRBJ2-7,TGTGCCAGCAGTGATGGGTATACCTACGAGCAGTACTTC,CASSDGYTYEQYF
-,once,TRBV25-1,TRBJ2-5,TGTGCCAGCAGGGGCGGCGCCTCCGAGACCCAGTACTTC,CASRGGASETQYF
-,-,TRBV12-3/TRBV12-4,TRBJ1-1,TGTGCCAGCACCCGAGAAACAGGGTCCACTGAAGCTTTCTTT,CASTRETGSTEAFF
-,-,TRBV7-3,TRBJ2-1,TGTGCCAGCAGCCTCTCAGCGGAAGTCTACAATGAGCAGTTCTTC,CASSLSAEVYNEQFF
-,-,TRBV29-1,TRBJ1-1,TGCAGCGTTGAAACCCGGGACTATGAAGCTTTCTTT,CSVETRDYEAFF
-,-,TRBV15,TRBJ1-5,TGTGCCACCAGCAGAGATTTCAGGGGTGATCAGCCCCAGCATTTT,CATSRDFRGDQPQHF